The entry below describes one T cell receptor (beta chain). The antigen remains unidentified. Together with a sample-barcoded 5' primer, a J-beta primer mix was included in a second PCR lasting roughly 6 to 12 cycles. TCRdb analysed the 5' RACE reads with MiXCR anew, one entry per CDR3 protein. The sample contains around 1,000,000 distinct CDR3 sequences, around 27% of which appear only once. The CDR3 runs to 14 residues. Per the germline V gene, CDR1 is SQVTM and CDR2 is ANQGSEA. This sample was included in a study of blood T cells in healthy people across ages. General study results and limits: Strong correlation was found linking TCR beta diversity to naive T cell percentage.

These same records also appear under a second study, on T cells of mothers and their children. As that report states: Three healthy Caucasian mothers, along with their six children, were the donors. Whatever RNA was extracted went entirely into cDNA synthesis, at roughly 1.6 ug per 15 ul.

The rearrangement joins TRBV29-1 to TRBJ1-2; possibly TRBD1 for D (5 bases). The receptor was derived from a girl under 10 years old in good health. The sample consisted of blood. CDR3 loop: CMIGGPSMPYGYTF. The CDR3 DNA reads as TGCATGATCGGGGGTCCATCGATGCCCTATGGCTACACCTTC.